This T cell receptor beta chain was captured by sequencing in a study of CD8 T cells in Susac syndrome. Sequencing targeted TCR beta in blood CD8+ and CD4+ T cells. Healthy donors acted as controls, with matching for age and sex. TEMRA cells were FACS-enriched, while CD8+ and CD4+ T cells were negatively isolated. It was with random hexamers that 0.5 to 1 ug RNA was reverse transcribed. TCRdb called the immunoSEQ multiplex PCR reads again in MiXCR, with one record for every CDR3 protein. This sample has about 120,000 distinct CDR3 sequences; 80% to 95% occur once, and the top ten carry about 0.15%. The sequence was collected from a human donor in good health. Specimen: CD4+ T cells from PBMCs.

CDR3 residues: CASSLGGQTTDTQYF. The DNA for the CDR3 is TGTGCCAGCAGCTTGGGGGGACAGACCACAGATACGCAGTATTTT. The chain carries TRBV5-4 and TRBJ2-3; 7 bases map to TRBD1. Germline trimming cut 0 bases from V and 2 bases from J; bases unmatched to any gene: 3. In germline, CDR1 is SGHNT, CDR2 YYREEE (reference sequence). CDR3 length: 15 residues.